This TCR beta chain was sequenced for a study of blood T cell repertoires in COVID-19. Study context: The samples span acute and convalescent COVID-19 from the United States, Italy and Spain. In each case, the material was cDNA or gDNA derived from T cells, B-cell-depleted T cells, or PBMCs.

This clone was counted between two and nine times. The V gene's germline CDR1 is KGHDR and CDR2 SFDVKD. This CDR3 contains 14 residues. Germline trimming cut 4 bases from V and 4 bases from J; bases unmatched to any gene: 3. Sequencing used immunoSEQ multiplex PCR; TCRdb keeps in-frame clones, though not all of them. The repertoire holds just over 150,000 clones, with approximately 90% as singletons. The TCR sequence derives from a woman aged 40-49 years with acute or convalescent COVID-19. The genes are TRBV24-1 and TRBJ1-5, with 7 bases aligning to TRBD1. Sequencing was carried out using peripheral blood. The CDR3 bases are TGTGCCACCAGTGAGCACAGGGGAAATCAGCCCCAGCATTTT. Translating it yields CATSEHRGNQPQHF.